Many counts were recorded for the clone carrying this TCR beta chain. The CDR3 goes on 3 residues after the read ends, and that part is filled in from the germline J gene. The CDR3 length is 12 residues. In germline, CDR1 is SGHKS, CDR2 YYEKEE (reference sequence). With 5 bases removed from V and 4 bases from J, the gap between germline ends came to 10 bases. Here immunoSEQ multiplex PCR was the method, and the copy in TCRdb shows in-frame clones only, minus some. Singletons are absent from the sample, which has approximately 42,000 clones. This sample is part of a study of T cell clonality in common variable immunodeficiency.

The clonotype was recovered from a person between 18 and 69 years old in good health. The sample comprised peripheral blood mononuclear cells. The gene calls are TRBV5-5 and TRBJ2-7; D is uncertain. The CDR3 region is CASSAIVYEQYF. CDR3 bases read: TGTGCCAGCAGTGCGATCGTTTACGAG.